This TCR beta chain originates from a study of blood T cell repertoires in COVID-19 (dated by TCRdb to about 2020). In terms of the full investigation: The collaborator samples originated in the United States, Italy and Spain and spanned the acute and convalescent phases of COVID-19. A de-identified subject ID, COVID-19 status, age in years and sex were almost always included in the sample metadata. The material from the prospective study consisted of cDNA or gDNA derived from T cells, B-cell-depleted T cells, or PBMCs. The samples were drawn from the first 160 participants of the ongoing ImmuneRACE study and from roughly 1,300 subjects provided by 6 global collaborators. Where available, HLA class I and class II types were taken from metadata supplied by the sample provider and were not determined by assay-based typing. Deeply sampled blood TCRbeta repertoires from subjects exposed to, actively infected with, or recovered from COVID-19 were included in the dataset. The repertoires were made available in a free public database intended to serve as a resource for research on the immune response to SARS-CoV-2.

Enrolling through a virtual design, the prospective study's participants ranged in age from roughly 18 to 95 years and lived across some 23 United States geographic areas. Cohort assignment in the prospective study relied on participant-reported clinical history from a screening survey and a study questionnaire. Mobile phlebotomists in the prospective study collected whole blood, serum and a nasopharyngeal or oropharyngeal swab from every participant. Over a roughly 2-month period, participants in the prospective study had the option of providing additional blood draws and questionnaires. Blood samples from the prospective study were shipped frozen or at room temperature prior to DNA extraction. Relative to germline, V is 4 bases shorter and J is 0 bases shorter, with 9 bases between their ends. CDR1 and CDR2 are read off the germline V gene as SQVTM and ANQGSEA. Inclusive of the bounding cysteine and phenylalanine, the CDR3 is 13 residues long. Only CDR3 DNA is held: 39 bases, read in frame from base 1.

The immunoSEQ Assay, a bias-controlled multiplex PCR, was used to amplify TCRbeta CDR3 regions from genomic DNA. Per the authors' processing: Nucleated cell counts per sample were estimated from amplification of reference gene primers within the assay. To quantify the absolute abundance of each unique TCRbeta CDR3 rearrangement, sequence reads were collapsed and filtered. For each sample, productive Simpson clonality was calculated as the square root of Simpson's diversity index over productive rearrangements. The table was pulled from immuneACCESS by TCRdb, which kept in-frame rearrangements only. Such tables lose some clones; where checked, under half of the loss comes from unresolved V genes, and the rest has no known cause. That table furnishes V, J and clone size, whereas the DNA furnished D and trimming. The sample data list some 150,000 clones, and 85% to 90% of these were observed just once. In total, the top ten clones hold 0.95% to 1.5% of the sample.

Overall results and qualifications from the work: How much clinical and demographic metadata was included differed by source and by participant, and the metadata was provided uncurated.

With regard to this clone: No cognate antigen has been identified for it. No clone much larger than this one lies a single base away; base qualities are absent.

The rearrangement joined TRBV29-1 to TRBJ1-1; a tentative D match to TRBD1 spans 5 bases. The clonotype comes from a woman in her thirties with acute COVID-19. The sample consisted of PBMCs or T cells enriched from blood (not recorded which). At the DNA level, the sequence is TGCAGCGTTGGTGACAGACTGAACACTGAAGCTTTCTTT. It codes for CSVGDRLNTEAFF.